Listed below are T cell receptor beta chains from one sample, sequenced in a study of blood T cell repertoires in COVID-19. TCRdb's table, derived via immunoSEQ multiplex PCR, lists solely in-frame clones and lacks some. The sample lists around 200,000 clones, approximately 90% occurring once. The sequenced sample was peripheral blood. The receptors stem from a man in his 60s who had recovered from COVID-19. Both conserved end residues are part of each CDR3. The D gene is left open where the match is weak. Clone size is not always given. Where it is, it says once, few, many or a class for expanded clones.

cdr3_nt cdr3_aa j_call clone_size v_call d_call
TGTGCCAGCAGCGCGTACAGGGTGGTCGACACTGAAGCTTTCTTT CASSAYRVVDTEAFF TRBJ1-1 . TRBV11-2 .
TGCGCCAGCAGTGATGGAACAGGGGGCCTCAATTCACCCCTCCACTTT CASSDGTGGLNSPLHF TRBJ1-6 . TRBV10-1 TRBD1
TGTGCCAGCAGTTACTCCATAATAGCGACGGACACTGAAGCTTTCTTT CASSYSIIATDTEAFF TRBJ1-1 . TRBV6-5 .
TGTGCCAGCAGCCCTCTGGGCGGGAGCTCCTACAATGAGCAGTTCTTC CASSPLGGSSYNEQFF TRBJ2-1 once TRBV5-4 TRBD2
TGCGCCAGCAGCCACGGGACAGGACAGGGAGATACGCAGTATTTT CASSHGTGQGDTQYF TRBJ2-3 . TRBV5-1 TRBD1
TGCGCCAGCAGCCCAGCGGGGGGGCTTCAGCCCCAGCATTTT CASSPAGGLQPQHF TRBJ1-5 few TRBV5-1 .
TGTGCCAGCAGCCAAGATCCCTTCTATGGCTACACCTTC CASSQDPFYGYTF TRBJ1-2 . TRBV14 .
TGTGCCAGCAGCATGGACAGGGGAGAAGCTTTCTTT CASSMDRGEAFF TRBJ1-1 . TRBV5-8 TRBD1
TGTGCCTGGAGTGCGGGACTAGCGAGAACAGATACGCAGTATTTT CAWSAGLARTDTQYF TRBJ2-3 . TRBV30 TRBD2
TGTGCCAGCAGTCTTCAGGGAGAAAAACTGTTTTTT CASSLQGEKLFF TRBJ1-4 few TRBV2 .
TGCGCCAGCAGCCAATTAGACAGAGATGAAAAACTGTTTTTT CASSQLDRDEKLFF TRBJ1-4 . TRBV5-1 .
TGTGCCAGCAGTGCTACTAGCGGGGGCACAGATACGCAGTATTTT CASSATSGGTDTQYF TRBJ2-3 . TRBV6-4 TRBD2
TGTGCCAGCAGCTCGCCCGGGACAGCTTCAGATACGCAGTATTTT CASSSPGTASDTQYF TRBJ2-3 . TRBV7-2 TRBD1
TGTGCCAGCAGCACGACGAGGGAAGAGACCCAGTACTTC CASSTTREETQYF TRBJ2-5 . TRBV7-2 .
TGTGCCACCAGCCCGGGACAGGACTATGGCTACACCTTC CATSPGQDYGYTF TRBJ1-2 . TRBV15 TRBD1
TGTGCCAGCAGTTACGACGGGTCCTCCTATGGCTACACCTTC CASSYDGSSYGYTF TRBJ1-2 . TRBV6-5 .
TGCAGCGTTTGGGACAGGGTACGCACAGATACGCAGTATTTT CSVWDRVRTDTQYF TRBJ2-3 once TRBV29-1 TRBD1
TGTGCCAGCAGCCAAGACGGGGGTACCCCTGGAAACACCATATATTTT CASSQDGGTPGNTIYF TRBJ1-3 . TRBV3-1/TRBV3-2 .
TGCGCCAGCAGCTTGGTCGGTGACAGGTCTAATTCACCCCTCCACTTT CASSLVGDRSNSPLHF TRBJ1-6 . TRBV5-1 .
TGTGCCAGTAGTATAGTTGGGGCTGGGGGCAATCAGCCCCAGCATTTT CASSIVGAGGNQPQHF TRBJ1-5 . TRBV19 .
TGTGCCAGCAGGTCGACTAGCCTGTACGAGCAGTACTTC CASRSTSLYEQYF TRBJ2-7 . TRBV28 TRBD2
TGTGCCAGCAGTCTTGACAGGTTTGAAGCTTTCTTT CASSLDRFEAFF TRBJ1-1 . TRBV2 .
TGCGCCAGCAGCCCCACGATTAGCGGGGGTCGCTACCAAGAGACCCAGTACTTC CASSPTISGGRYQETQYF TRBJ2-5 . TRBV5-1 TRBD2
TGTGCCAGCAGGCCCGGGCGGGGGGGTTTGACAGATACGCAGTATTTT CASRPGRGGLTDTQYF TRBJ2-3 . TRBV13 TRBD2
TGTGCCTGGGGACAGGGCGGCAATCAGCCCCAGCATTTT CAWGQGGNQPQHF TRBJ1-5 . TRBV30 TRBD1
TGTGCCAGCAGCTTAGGAAAAGCGAACACTGAAGCTTTCTTT CASSLGKANTEAFF TRBJ1-1 . TRBV7-8 .
TGTGCCAGCAGCGGACAGGACAATCAGCCCCAGCATTTT CASSGQDNQPQHF TRBJ1-5 . TRBV12-3/TRBV12-4 TRBD1
TGTGCCAGCAGCCCCGGGACAGGGGACTATGGCTACACCTTC CASSPGTGDYGYTF TRBJ1-2 . TRBV28 TRBD1
TGCGCCAGCAGCTTGGTTCCTAGCCGGAACTCCTACGAGCAGTACTTC CASSLVPSRNSYEQYF TRBJ2-7 . TRBV5-1 .
TGTGCCAGCAGCTTCATTCCTTGGGCTCACTTAACATATGGCTACACCTTC CASSFIPWAHLTYGYTF TRBJ1-2 . TRBV11-3 .
TGTGCCAGCAGCTTAACCAATATTAGGGGGGGTCCGGTAGGGCAGTTCTTC CASSLTNIRGGPVGQFF TRBJ2-1 . TRBV7-8 .
TGTGCCAGCAGCCCCGCCGGGTCGGGTGAGAAGCTGTACTTC CASSPAGSGEKLYF TRBJ2-7 few TRBV7-9 .
TGTGCCAGCAGCAGGACAGCCTACGAGCAGTACTTC CASSRTAYEQYF TRBJ2-7 once TRBV11-1 .
TGTGCCAGCAGACCCGGACAAGAATATGGCTACACCTTC CASRPGQEYGYTF TRBJ1-2 . TRBV12-3/TRBV12-4 .
TGTGCCAGCACTTCTAGCGGGAGTTTAAATGAGCAGTTCTTC CASTSSGSLNEQFF TRBJ2-1 . TRBV9 TRBD2
TGTGCCAGCAGTTCCGGGGATCCTCCGGGCCCCTACAATGAGCAGTTCTTC CASSSGDPPGPYNEQFF TRBJ2-1 . TRBV2 .
TGTGCCAGCTCTCCCCGGGGGGAGAACACCGGGGAGCTGTTTTTT CASSPRGENTGELFF TRBJ2-2 . TRBV18 TRBD2
TGTGCCGGACAGGGGGCCCTCGGTGGAAACACCATATATTTT CAGQGALGGNTIYF TRBJ1-3 . TRBV28 TRBD1
TGTGCCATCAGTGATCGGGACACCGCGAACACTGAAGCTTTCTTT CAISDRDTANTEAFF TRBJ1-1 . TRBV10-3 .
TGTGCCAGCAATCTCAGGGGCGGCTATGGCTACACCTTC CASNLRGGYGYTF TRBJ1-2 . TRBV6-5 .
TGCGCCAGCAGGGGAGCCGGGACTAGTCACGGGGAGCTGTTTTTT CASRGAGTSHGELFF TRBJ2-2 . TRBV5-1 TRBD2
TGTGCCAGCAGCTTGGGATGGGACAGGGGGCGCGGCAATGAGCAGTTCTTC CASSLGWDRGRGNEQFF TRBJ2-1 . TRBV5-6 TRBD1
TGTGCCAGTAGTATAAGGACAGGGGGCTTGGTTAACACCGGGGAGCTGTTTTTT CASSIRTGGLVNTGELFF TRBJ2-2 few TRBV19 TRBD1
TGTGCCAGTAGTAGTACTAGCTGGGGCACAGATACGCAGTATTTT CASSSTSWGTDTQYF TRBJ2-3 . TRBV19 .
TGTGCCAGCATCCTCTTTGCCGGGACTAGCCTTATGGGGGAGCAGTACTTC CASILFAGTSLMGEQYF TRBJ2-7 . TRBV11-2 TRBD2
TGTGCCAGCAGCTTAGCGGTAGGCCAGGGACAACCACCCCTCCACTTT CASSLAVGQGQPPLHF TRBJ1-6 . TRBV11-2 .
TGCGCCAGCAGCTTGCCGACAGGGGAGAGAGATACGCAGTATTTT CASSLPTGERDTQYF TRBJ2-3 . TRBV5-1 TRBD1
TGTGCCAGCAGCGTAGATCAGGGGGCGAAGGAGACCCAGTACTTC CASSVDQGAKETQYF TRBJ2-5 few TRBV9 TRBD1
TGTGCCAGCAGGCATCAGGATAATGAAAAACTGTTTTTT CASRHQDNEKLFF TRBJ1-4 . TRBV12-3/TRBV12-4 .
TGTGCCATCAGTGAGACAAGGACTAGCGGGATAACCGGGGAGCTGTTTTTT CAISETRTSGITGELFF TRBJ2-2 . TRBV10-3 TRBD2
TGTGCCAGCAGCTTGGTGGACAGGTTGAACACTGAAGCTTTCTTT CASSLVDRLNTEAFF TRBJ1-1 . TRBV5-8 TRBD1
TGCAGTGCTAGTCAGGCGCACTCTGGAAACACCATATATTTT CSASQAHSGNTIYF TRBJ1-3 . TRBV20-1 .
TGTGCCAGCAGTCAAACAGGGACAAATTCACCCCTCCACTTT CASSQTGTNSPLHF TRBJ1-6 few TRBV9 .
TGTGCCAGCAGCCGAGGACACGGCTACGAGCAGTACTTC CASSRGHGYEQYF TRBJ2-7 . TRBV7-9 .
TGTGCCAGCTCAACGGGGGGGGCGTACACTGAAGCTTTCTTT CASSTGGAYTEAFF TRBJ1-1 . TRBV6-5 .
TGTGCCAGCAGTTACAATCCAGGGCTCTATGGCTACACCTTC CASSYNPGLYGYTF TRBJ1-2 . TRBV6-2/TRBV6-3 .
TGCGCCAGCAGCTCGGGACAATCGAACACTGAAGCTTTCTTT CASSSGQSNTEAFF TRBJ1-1 . TRBV5-1 .
TGTGCCAGCAGCAGAATACAGGGTTCCTACGAGCAGTACTTC CASSRIQGSYEQYF TRBJ2-7 . TRBV7-2 .
TGTGCCAGCAGCCAAGCAGTGCGGGAGTCCTACAATGAGCAGTTCTTC CASSQAVRESYNEQFF TRBJ2-1 . TRBV3-1/TRBV3-2 TRBD2
TGTGCCAGCAGCCCCAGGGTTGGCTACAATGAGCAGTTCTTC CASSPRVGYNEQFF TRBJ2-1 . TRBV21-1 .